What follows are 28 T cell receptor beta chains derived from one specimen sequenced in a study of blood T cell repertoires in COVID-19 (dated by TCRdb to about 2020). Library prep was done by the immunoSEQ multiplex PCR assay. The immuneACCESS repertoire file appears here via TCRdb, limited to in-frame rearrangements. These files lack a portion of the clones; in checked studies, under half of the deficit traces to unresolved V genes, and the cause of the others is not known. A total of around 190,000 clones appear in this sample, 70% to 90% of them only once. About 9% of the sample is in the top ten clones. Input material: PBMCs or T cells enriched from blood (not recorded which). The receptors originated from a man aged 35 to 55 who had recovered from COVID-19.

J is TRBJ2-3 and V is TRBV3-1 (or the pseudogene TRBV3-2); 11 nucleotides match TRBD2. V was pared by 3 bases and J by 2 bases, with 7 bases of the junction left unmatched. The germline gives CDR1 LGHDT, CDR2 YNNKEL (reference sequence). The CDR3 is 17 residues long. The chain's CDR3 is CASSQRVAGGPTDTQYF. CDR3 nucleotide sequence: TGTGCCAGCAGCCAGAGGGTAGCGGGGGGGCCCACAGATACGCAGTATTTT.

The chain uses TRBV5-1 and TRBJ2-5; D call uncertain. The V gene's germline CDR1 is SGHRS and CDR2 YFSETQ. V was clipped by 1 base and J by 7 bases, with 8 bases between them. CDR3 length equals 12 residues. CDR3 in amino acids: CASSLTSGTQYF. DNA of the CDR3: TGCGCCAGCAGCTTGACCTCCGGGACCCAGTACTTC.

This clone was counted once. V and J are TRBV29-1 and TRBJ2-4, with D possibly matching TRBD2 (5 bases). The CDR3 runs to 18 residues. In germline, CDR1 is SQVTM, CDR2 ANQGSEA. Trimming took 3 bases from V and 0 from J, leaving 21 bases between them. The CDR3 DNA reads TGCAGCGTTGATGCCCCCGGGGTGGCGGAACTAGCCAAAAACATTCAGTACTTC. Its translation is CSVDAPGVAELAKNIQYF.

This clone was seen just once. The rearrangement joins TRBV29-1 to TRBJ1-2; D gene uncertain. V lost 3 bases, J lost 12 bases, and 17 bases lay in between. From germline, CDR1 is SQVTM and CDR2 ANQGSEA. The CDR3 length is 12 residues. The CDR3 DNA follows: TGCAGCGTTGACACGGACCGGGGTGACCACACCTTC. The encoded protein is CSVDTDRGDHTF.

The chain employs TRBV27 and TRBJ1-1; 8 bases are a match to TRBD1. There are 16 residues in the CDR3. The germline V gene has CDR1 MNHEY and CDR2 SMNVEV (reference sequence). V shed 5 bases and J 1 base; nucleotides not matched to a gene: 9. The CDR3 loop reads CASSAPPGQENTEAFF. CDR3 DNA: TGTGCCAGCAGTGCCCCCCCGGGACAGGAGAACACTGAAGCTTTCTTT.

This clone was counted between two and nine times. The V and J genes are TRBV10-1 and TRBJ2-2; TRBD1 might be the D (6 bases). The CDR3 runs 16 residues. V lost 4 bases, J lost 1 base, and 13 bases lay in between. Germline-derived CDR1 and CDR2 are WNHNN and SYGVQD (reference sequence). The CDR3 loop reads CASSGNLDRNTGELFF. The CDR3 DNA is TGCGCCAGCAGTGGTAACCTGGACAGGAACACCGGGGAGCTGTTTTTT.

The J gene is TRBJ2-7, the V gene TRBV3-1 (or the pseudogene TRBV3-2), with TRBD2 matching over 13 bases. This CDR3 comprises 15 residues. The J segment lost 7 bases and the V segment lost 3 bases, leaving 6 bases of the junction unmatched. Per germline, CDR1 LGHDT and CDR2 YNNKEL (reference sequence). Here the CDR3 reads CASSQRLAGGGEQYF. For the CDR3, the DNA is TGTGCCAGCAGCCAGAGACTAGCGGGGGGAGGGGAGCAGTACTTC.

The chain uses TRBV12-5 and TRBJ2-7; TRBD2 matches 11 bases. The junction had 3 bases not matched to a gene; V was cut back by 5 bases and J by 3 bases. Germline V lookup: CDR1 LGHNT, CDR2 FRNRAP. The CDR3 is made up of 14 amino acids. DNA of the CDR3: TGTGCTAGTGGTCCCGGGACTAGCGGCTACGAGCAGTACTTC. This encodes CASGPGTSGYEQYF.

The CDR3 sequence is CASSEALGLASSYEQYF. The CDR3 DNA is TGTGCCAGCAGTGAAGCGCTTGGGCTCGCAAGCTCCTACGAGCAGTACTTC. The chain uses TRBV2 and TRBJ2-7; D is undetermined. Trimming removed 0 bases at V and 0 bases at J, with 15 bases between. The germline V gene has CDR1 SNHLY and CDR2 FYNNEI. The CDR3 has 17 residues. The full variable domain, completed using reference TRBV2 and TRBJ2-7, is EPEVTQTPSHQVTQMGQEVILRCVPISNHLYFYWYRQILGQKVEFLVSFYNNEISEKSEIFDDQFSVERPDGSNFTLKIRSTKLEDSAMYFCASSEALGLASSYEQYFGPGTRLTVT.

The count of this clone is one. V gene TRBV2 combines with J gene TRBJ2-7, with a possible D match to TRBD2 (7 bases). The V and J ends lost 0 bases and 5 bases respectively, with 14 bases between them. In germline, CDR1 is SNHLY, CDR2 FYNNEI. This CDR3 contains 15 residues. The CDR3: CASSEAGGAGNEQYF. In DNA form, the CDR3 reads TGTGCCAGCAGTGAAGCGGGGGGGGCAGGGAACGAGCAGTACTTC. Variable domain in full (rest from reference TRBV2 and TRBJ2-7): EPEVTQTPSHQVTQMGQEVILRCVPISNHLYFYWYRQILGQKVEFLVSFYNNEISEKSEIFDDQFSVERPDGSNFTLKIRSTKLEDSAMYFCASSEAGGAGNEQYFGPGTRLTVT.

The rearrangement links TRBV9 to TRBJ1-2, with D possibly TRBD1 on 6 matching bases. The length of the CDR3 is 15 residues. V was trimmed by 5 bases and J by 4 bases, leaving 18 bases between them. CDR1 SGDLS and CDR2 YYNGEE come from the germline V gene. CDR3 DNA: TGTGCCAGCAGTGACCGGACAGCCCAGGGCTATGGCTACACCTTC. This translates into CASSDRTAQGYGYTF.

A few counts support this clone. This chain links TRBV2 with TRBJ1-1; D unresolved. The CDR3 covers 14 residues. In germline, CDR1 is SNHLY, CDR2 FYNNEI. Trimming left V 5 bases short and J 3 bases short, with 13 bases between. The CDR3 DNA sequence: TGTGCCAGCAGTCGAAGGGAGGAGGACACTGAAGCTTTCTTT. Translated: CASSRREEDTEAFF.

The CDR3 DNA reads TGTGCCAGCAGCCAAGGGACAGCGATCTATGGCTACACCTTC. Its translation is CASSQGTAIYGYTF. V gene TRBV3-1 (or the pseudogene TRBV3-2) combines with J gene TRBJ1-2; perhaps TRBD1 as D (6 bases). V lost 1 base and J 4 bases, leaving 10 bases between the germline ends. Germline V gene data show CDR1 as LGHDT and CDR2 as YNNKEL (reference sequence). CDR3 length equals 14 residues.

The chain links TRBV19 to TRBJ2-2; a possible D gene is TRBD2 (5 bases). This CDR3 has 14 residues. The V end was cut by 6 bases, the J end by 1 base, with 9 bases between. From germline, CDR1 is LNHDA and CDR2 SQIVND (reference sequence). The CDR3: CASRVRENTGELFF. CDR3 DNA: TGTGCCAGTAGGGTTCGGGAGAACACCGGGGAGCTGTTTTTT.

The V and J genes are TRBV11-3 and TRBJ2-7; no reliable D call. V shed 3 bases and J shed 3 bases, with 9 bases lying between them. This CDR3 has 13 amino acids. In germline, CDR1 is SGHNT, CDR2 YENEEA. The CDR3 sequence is CASSFFSNYEQYF. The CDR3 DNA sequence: TGTGCCAGCAGCTTTTTCAGTAACTACGAGCAGTACTTC.

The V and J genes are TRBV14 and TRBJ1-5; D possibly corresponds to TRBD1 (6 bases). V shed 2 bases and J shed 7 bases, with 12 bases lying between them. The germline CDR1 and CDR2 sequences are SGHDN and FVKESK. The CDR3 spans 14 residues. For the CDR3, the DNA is TGTGCCAGCAGCCAACAGGGGTCAGGGCAGCCCCAGCATTTT. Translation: CASSQQGSGQPQHF.

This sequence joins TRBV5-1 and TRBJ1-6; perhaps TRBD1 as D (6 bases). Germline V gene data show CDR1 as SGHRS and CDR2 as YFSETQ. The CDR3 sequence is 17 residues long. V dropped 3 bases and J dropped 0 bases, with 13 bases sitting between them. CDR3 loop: CASSSLDRSSYNSPLHF. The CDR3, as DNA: TGCGCCAGCAGCTCACTTGACAGGAGCTCCTATAATTCACCCCTCCACTTT.

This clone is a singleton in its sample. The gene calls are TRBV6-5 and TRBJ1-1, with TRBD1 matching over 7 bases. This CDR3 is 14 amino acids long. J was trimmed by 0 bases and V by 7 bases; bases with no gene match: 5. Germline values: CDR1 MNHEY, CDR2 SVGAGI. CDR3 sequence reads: CASKRQGMNTEAFF. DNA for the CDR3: TGTGCCAGCAAAAGACAGGGAATGAACACTGAAGCTTTCTTT.

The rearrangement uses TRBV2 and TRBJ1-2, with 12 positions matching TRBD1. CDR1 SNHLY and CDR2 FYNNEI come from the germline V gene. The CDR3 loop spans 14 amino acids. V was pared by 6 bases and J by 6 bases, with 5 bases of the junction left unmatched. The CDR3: CASSGTGGFNGYTF. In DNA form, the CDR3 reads TGTGCCAGCAGCGGGACAGGGGGCTTCAATGGCTACACCTTC.

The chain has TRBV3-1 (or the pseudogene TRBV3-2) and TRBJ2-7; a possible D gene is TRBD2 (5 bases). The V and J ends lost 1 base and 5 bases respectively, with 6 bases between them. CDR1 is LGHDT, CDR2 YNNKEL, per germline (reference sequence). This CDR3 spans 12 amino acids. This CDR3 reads CASSQAGNEQYF. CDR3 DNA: TGTGCCAGCAGCCAAGCGGGGAACGAGCAGTACTTC.

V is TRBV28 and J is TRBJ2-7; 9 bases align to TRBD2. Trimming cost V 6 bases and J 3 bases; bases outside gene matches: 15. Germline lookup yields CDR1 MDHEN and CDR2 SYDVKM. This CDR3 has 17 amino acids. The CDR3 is CASRPALPGTSSYEQYF. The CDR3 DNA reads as TGTGCCAGCAGACCTGCCCTCCCCGGGACTAGCAGCTACGAGCAGTACTTC. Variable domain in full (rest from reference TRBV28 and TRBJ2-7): DVKVTQSSRYLVKRTGEKVFLECVQDMDHENMFWYRQDPGLGLRLIYFSYDVKMKEKGDIPEGYSVSREKKERFSLILESASTNQTSMYLCASRPALPGTSSYEQYFGPGTRLTVT.

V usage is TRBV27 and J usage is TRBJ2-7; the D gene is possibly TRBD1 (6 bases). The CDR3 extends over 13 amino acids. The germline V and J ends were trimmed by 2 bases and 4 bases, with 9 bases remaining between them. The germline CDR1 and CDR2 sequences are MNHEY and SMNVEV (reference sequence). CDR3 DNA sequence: TGTGCCAGCAGTTTACAGGGGCAATACGAGCAGTACTTC. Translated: CASSLQGQYEQYF.

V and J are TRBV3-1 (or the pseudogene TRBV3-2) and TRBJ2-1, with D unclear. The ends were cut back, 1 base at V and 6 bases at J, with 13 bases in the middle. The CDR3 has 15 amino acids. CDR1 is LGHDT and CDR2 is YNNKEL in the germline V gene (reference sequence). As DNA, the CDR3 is TGTGCCAGCAGCCAAGTGAAAAGAAACTTCAATGAGCAGTTCTTC. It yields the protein CASSQVKRNFNEQFF.

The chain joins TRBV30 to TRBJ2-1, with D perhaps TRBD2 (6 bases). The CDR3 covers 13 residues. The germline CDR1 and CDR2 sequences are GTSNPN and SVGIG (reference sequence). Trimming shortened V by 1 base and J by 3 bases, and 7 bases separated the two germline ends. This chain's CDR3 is CAWSAGDYNEQFF. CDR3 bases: TGTGCCTGGAGTGCGGGGGACTACAATGAGCAGTTCTTC.

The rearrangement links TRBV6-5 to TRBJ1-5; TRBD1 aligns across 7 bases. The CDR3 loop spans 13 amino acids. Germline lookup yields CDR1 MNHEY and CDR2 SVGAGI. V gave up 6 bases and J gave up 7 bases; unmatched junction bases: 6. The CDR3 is CASRLDRAQPQHF. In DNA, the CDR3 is TGTGCCAGCAGGTTAGACAGGGCACAGCCCCAGCATTTT.

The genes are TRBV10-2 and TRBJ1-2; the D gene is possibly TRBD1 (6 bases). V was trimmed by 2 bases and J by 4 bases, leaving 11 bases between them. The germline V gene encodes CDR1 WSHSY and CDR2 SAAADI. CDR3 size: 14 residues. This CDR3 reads CASSETGRVYGYTF. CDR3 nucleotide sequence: TGCGCCAGCAGTGAGACAGGGCGGGTCTATGGCTACACCTTC.

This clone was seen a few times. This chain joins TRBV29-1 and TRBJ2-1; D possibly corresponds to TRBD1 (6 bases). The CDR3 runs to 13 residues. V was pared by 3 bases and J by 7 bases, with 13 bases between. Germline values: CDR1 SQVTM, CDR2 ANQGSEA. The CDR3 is CSVDRGKRNEQFF. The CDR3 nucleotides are TGCAGCGTTGACAGGGGAAAACGGAATGAGCAGTTCTTC.

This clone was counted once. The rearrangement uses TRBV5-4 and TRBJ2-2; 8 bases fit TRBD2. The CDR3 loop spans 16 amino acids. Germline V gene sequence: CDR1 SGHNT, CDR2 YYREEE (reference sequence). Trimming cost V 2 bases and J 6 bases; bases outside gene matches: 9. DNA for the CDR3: TGTGCCAGCAGCTTAGGGAGCGGGAGCTTCGCCGGGGAGCTGTTTTTT. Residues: CASSLGSGSFAGELFF.